Listed below are T cell receptor beta chains from one sample, sequenced in a study of beta chain features in type 1 diabetes. Libraries were prepared by immunoSEQ multiplex PCR; TCRdb keeps only in-frame clonotypes and omits some of them. The table records 280,000 or so clones, approximately 16% of them present only once. The sequencing input was naive CD4+ T cells from blood. The receptors were sampled from a man between 18 and 29 years old with type 1 diabetes. Both conserved end residues are trimmed from each CDR3. Fields, in order: CDR3 protein, V gene, J gene.

CDR3 protein: ASGGSNQPQH; V gene: TRBV19; J gene: TRBJ1-5
CDR3 protein: ASSQTPETGAREQY; V gene: TRBV23-1; J gene: TRBJ2-7
CDR3 protein: ASSDLTRRTDTQY; V gene: TRBV2; J gene: TRBJ2-3
CDR3 protein: ASSYLGANEKLF; V gene: TRBV6-5; J gene: TRBJ1-4
CDR3 protein: ASSITALMNTEAF; V gene: TRBV19; J gene: TRBJ1-1
CDR3 protein: ASSFQDSQETQY; V gene: TRBV5-1; J gene: TRBJ2-5
CDR3 protein: ASSSQWLAGTDTQY; V gene: TRBV7-9; J gene: TRBJ2-3
CDR3 protein: ASSILGGDTQY; V gene: TRBV27; J gene: TRBJ2-3
CDR3 protein: ASSEGGQGYSYEQY; V gene: TRBV25-1; J gene: TRBJ2-7
CDR3 protein: ASSFARDTQY; V gene: TRBV5-6; J gene: TRBJ2-3
CDR3 protein: ASSPPTGTLYTEAF; V gene: TRBV5-4; J gene: TRBJ1-1
CDR3 protein: ASSRQPNTEAF; V gene: TRBV18; J gene: TRBJ1-1
CDR3 protein: ASSLVIAGLGTDTQY; V gene: TRBV11-2; J gene: TRBJ2-3
CDR3 protein: ASSGRSRNSPLH; V gene: TRBV2; J gene: TRBJ1-6
CDR3 protein: ASSPRQDTYGYT; V gene: TRBV27; J gene: TRBJ1-2
CDR3 protein: ASSRNPSAGEADTQY; V gene: TRBV4-2; J gene: TRBJ2-3
CDR3 protein: ASSQGWDTRTDTQY; V gene: TRBV14; J gene: TRBJ2-3
CDR3 protein: ASRDRPGQGSTGELF; V gene: TRBV27; J gene: TRBJ2-2
CDR3 protein: ASSSGSASSTDTQY; V gene: TRBV5-4; J gene: TRBJ2-3
CDR3 protein: ASSEFSGKRYEQY; V gene: TRBV28; J gene: TRBJ2-7
CDR3 protein: ASSEGGSGNLQETQY; V gene: TRBV2; J gene: TRBJ2-5
CDR3 protein: ASSYPTGAYEQY; V gene: TRBV13; J gene: -
CDR3 protein: ASSTRGWGLQETQY; V gene: TRBV27; J gene: TRBJ2-5
CDR3 protein: ASSLRLANNEQF; V gene: TRBV5-4; J gene: TRBJ2-1
CDR3 protein: ASSLWTSGTDTQY; V gene: TRBV7-9; J gene: TRBJ2-3
CDR3 protein: ASSSGGKETQY; V gene: TRBV5-4; J gene: TRBJ2-5
CDR3 protein: ACREGRRTVGAF; V gene: TRBV30; J gene: TRBJ1-1
CDR3 protein: ASTPTQGGSNYEQY; V gene: TRBV21-1; J gene: TRBJ2-7
CDR3 protein: ASSGVYEQY; V gene: TRBV6-1; J gene: TRBJ2-7
CDR3 protein: ASSPGQGRNTEAF; V gene: TRBV7-2; J gene: TRBJ1-1
CDR3 protein: ASSYSSGLYEQY; V gene: TRBV6-5; J gene: TRBJ2-7
CDR3 protein: ASSPNRDSNQPQH; V gene: TRBV18; J gene: TRBJ1-5
CDR3 protein: ASSLQGNGEQY; V gene: TRBV28; J gene: TRBJ2-7
CDR3 protein: ASSLVGQTGTQY; V gene: TRBV5-6; J gene: TRBJ2-5
CDR3 protein: ASSQASGRQQTEQF; V gene: TRBV4-2; J gene: TRBJ2-1
CDR3 protein: ASSQQGQDNSPLH; V gene: TRBV4-3; J gene: TRBJ1-6
CDR3 protein: ASSLVPSRSTDTQY; V gene: TRBV7-9; J gene: TRBJ2-3